The 22 T cell receptor beta chains reported below all come from one sample, sequenced in a study of beta chain features in type 1 diabetes. Every isolated RNA sample was fully reverse transcribed, so sequencing captured expressed TCRB transcripts. TCRdb's copy holds only in-frame clones and misses some; the assay was immunoSEQ multiplex PCR. The data show about 150,000 clones, with around 8% seen just once and less than 0.85% held by the top ten. Sequenced sample: central memory CD4+ T cells from blood. The receptors were gathered from a man in his late teens or twenties in good health.

The rearrangement links TRBV7-2 to TRBJ2-5; a weak D match, TRBD1 (5 bases). CDR3 length equals 13 residues. CDR1 SGHTA and CDR2 FQGNSA come from the germline V gene. Trimming removed 5 bases at V and 3 bases at J, with 10 bases between. The CDR3, as DNA: TGTGCCAGCAGCGCAACCAGGGAAGAGACCCAGTACTTC. Its protein product is CASSATREETQYF.

In its sample, this clone was seen many times. This sequence joins TRBV13 and TRBJ2-7, with D perhaps TRBD1 (5 bases). There are 13 residues in the CDR3. The germline CDR1 and CDR2 sequences are PRHDT and FYEKMQ (reference sequence). Trimming took off 3 bases at V and 3 bases at J, with 9 bases between the two ends. Here the CDR3 DNA reads TGTGCCAGCAGCTTGAACGGACACTACGAGCAGTACTTC. This codes for CASSLNGHYEQYF.

The V gene is TRBV29-1, the J gene TRBJ2-4; 13 bases are a match to TRBD2. In germline, CDR1 is SQVTM, CDR2 ANQGSEA. The CDR3 is 14 amino acids. V lost 6 bases and J lost 6; bases outside the gene matches: 5. CDR3 in DNA: TGCAGCGTCGGTGGACTAGCGGGAGTAAACATTCAGTACTTC. This sequence encodes CSVGGLAGVNIQYF.

This clone was found a few times. The V call is TRBV13, the J call TRBJ2-2, with 8 bases lining up with TRBD2. The V segment lost 4 bases and the J segment 4 bases; nucleotides outside the gene matches: 2. Germline V lookup: CDR1 PRHDT, CDR2 FYEKMQ (reference sequence). The CDR3 has 14 amino acids. CDR3 sequence (DNA): TGTGCCAGCAGCTCACGGGAGGGCACCGGGGAGCTGTTTTTT. It translates to CASSSREGTGELFF.

This clone was seen at least ten times. V usage is TRBV18 and J usage is TRBJ2-1; D remains unclear. Germline V gives CDR1 KGHSH, CDR2 LQKENI. The CDR3 consists of 12 residues. V was pared by 2 bases and J by 7 bases, with 6 bases between. The CDR3 DNA reads TGTGCCAGCTCACCATCAGGAAATGAGCAGTTCTTC. Protein sequence: CASSPSGNEQFF.

The chain uses TRBV28 and TRBJ2-5, with 8 bases matching TRBD2. V lost 5 bases and J lost 3; bases outside the gene matches: 11. The CDR3 sequence is 16 residues long. The germline gives CDR1 MDHEN, CDR2 SYDVKM. The CDR3 region has the DNA TGTGCCAGCAGTCCATTCAAGAGCGGGAGAGAAGAGACCCAGTACTTC. Its protein product is CASSPFKSGREETQYF.

This clone was counted between two and nine times. The chain is built from TRBV6-1 and TRBJ2-7; 9 nucleotides match TRBD1. Trimming took 7 bases from V and 2 from J; bases not matched to a gene: 3. The CDR3 consists of 13 residues. In germline, CDR1 is MNHNS, CDR2 SASEGT. CDR3 residues: CASTGTGTYEQYF. In nucleotides, the CDR3 is TGTGCCAGCACCGGGACAGGGACCTACGAGCAGTACTTC.

This clone was seen more than once but under ten times. This chain uses TRBV4-2 with TRBJ1-2; D gene ambiguous. The CDR3 has 16 amino acids. Per germline, CDR1 LGHNA and CDR2 YNFKEQ. Trimming took 0 bases from V and 4 from J, leaving 15 bases between them. Written as DNA, the CDR3 is TGTGCCAGCAGCCAAGATTCAGGAGGGATTTTCTATGGCTACACCTTC. It translates to CASSQDSGGIFYGYTF.

This chain links TRBV30 with TRBJ2-3; no reliable D call. The ends were cut back, 7 bases at V and 8 bases at J, with 13 bases in the middle. Germline CDR1 is GTSNPN and CDR2 is SVGIG (reference sequence). This CDR3 is 11 amino acids long. The CDR3 is CAYHTGVTQYF. CDR3 bases: TGTGCCTACCATACGGGTGTTACGCAGTATTTT.

Only a few counts were recorded for this clone. This chain joins TRBV6-1 and TRBJ2-7; 8 nucleotides agree with TRBD1. CDR1 and CDR2 (germline): MNHNS, SASEGT. Losses at the gene ends were 10 bases for V and 3 bases for J; bases not matched to a gene: 8. This CDR3 is built from 13 residues. DNA for the CDR3: TGTGCCATCAGGACAGGGACTGACTACGAGCAGTACTTC. This gives the protein CAIRTGTDYEQYF.

The chain joins TRBV14 to TRBJ2-1, with 15 bases lining up with TRBD2. Trimming at V came to 4 bases and at J to 10 bases, leaving 8 bases not matched to a gene. The CDR3 has 16 amino acids. The germline V gene encodes CDR1 SGHDN and CDR2 FVKESK. DNA for the CDR3: TGTGCCAGCAGCCTTCCCGGGACTAGCGGGAGGAAGGAGCAGTTCTTC. This codes for CASSLPGTSGRKEQFF.

This clone was recorded once. A much larger clonotype is one base distant, so this may be a read error. This chain joins TRBV7-9 and TRBJ2-7, with 11 bases lining up with TRBD2. The germline gives CDR1 SEHNR, CDR2 FQNEAQ (reference sequence). CDR3 length equals 15 residues. Here the CDR3 reads CANSLVLAGGHEQYF. For the CDR3, the DNA is TGTGCCAACAGCTTAGTCCTAGCGGGAGGCCACGAGCAGTACTTC. Using reference TRBV7-9 and TRBJ2-7 for the parts outside the CDR3, the full variable domain is DTGVSQNPRHKITKRGQNVTFRCDPISEHNRLYWYRQTLGQGPEFLTYFQNEAQLEKSRLLSDRFSAERPKGSFSTLEIQRTEQGDSAMYLCANSLVLAGGHEQYFGPGTRLTVT.

The J gene is TRBJ1-1, the V gene TRBV27; D perhaps matches TRBD1 (5 bases). Trimming took 1 base from V and 0 from J, leaving 9 bases between them. The CDR3 runs to 15 residues. Germline CDR1 and CDR2: MNHEY and SMNVEV (reference sequence). The CDR3 coding sequence is TGTGCCAGCAGTTTATGGGGGGGGGTGAACACTGAAGCTTTCTTT. This codes for CASSLWGGVNTEAFF.

The table lists this clone with a few counts. CDR3 sequence reads: CASSVTGSSYNEQFF. In DNA, the CDR3 is TGTGCCAGCAGTGTAACAGGAAGCTCCTACAATGAGCAGTTCTTC. The chain joins TRBV2 to TRBJ2-1; TRBD1 might be the D (5 bases). The germline V gene has CDR1 SNHLY and CDR2 FYNNEI. Trimming took off 4 bases at V and 0 bases at J, with 10 bases between the two ends. The CDR3 consists of 15 residues.

This clone has a single count. V gene TRBV7-3 combines with J gene TRBJ2-1, with TRBD2 identical over 10 bases. Unmatched junction bases numbered 6, after V lost 6 bases and J lost 1 base. Germline assignment: CDR1 SGHTA and CDR2 FQGTGA. The CDR3 is 16 amino acids. CDR3: CASSPLAGVSYNEQFF. The CDR3, as DNA: TGTGCCAGCAGTCCTCTAGCGGGAGTTTCCTACAATGAGCAGTTCTTC.

The V and J genes are TRBV28 and TRBJ1-1, with 7 nucleotides matching TRBD1. The length of the CDR3 is 17 residues. CDR1 is MDHEN, CDR2 SYDVKM, per germline. J was trimmed by 5 bases and V by 3 bases; bases with no gene match: 15. CDR3 sequence (DNA): TGTGCCAGCAGTTTTTGGGGGTCCAGGGGGAAGAATACTGAAGCTTTCTTT. This translates into CASSFWGSRGKNTEAFF.

This sequence joins TRBV18 and TRBJ1-1; tentatively, D is TRBD1 (5 bases). Looked up from germline, CDR1 is KGHSH and CDR2 is LQKENI. This CDR3 comprises 13 residues. Trimming removed 4 bases at V and 3 bases at J, with 9 bases between. CDR3 protein: CASSQGRHTEAFF. CDR3 in DNA: TGTGCCAGCTCACAGGGGAGGCACACTGAAGCTTTCTTT.

The CDR3 DNA is TGCGCCAGCGGGTCTACAGGGGGGGACAATTCACCCCTCCACTTT. Translated, it gives CASGSTGGDNSPLHF. V usage is TRBV5-1 and J usage is TRBJ1-6; 8 positions agree with TRBD1. V gave up 7 bases and J gave up 7 bases; unmatched junction bases: 10. The CDR3 consists of 15 residues. Germline CDR1 reads SGHRS; CDR2 reads YFSETQ.

CDR3 amino acids: CASSSGTGGNQPQHF. CDR3 bases: TGTGCCAGTAGTTCCGGGACAGGGGGCAATCAGCCCCAGCATTTT. The genes are TRBV19 and TRBJ1-5; the match to TRBD1 covers 10 bases. Germline loops: CDR1 LNHDA, CDR2 SQIVND (reference sequence). V was pared by 5 bases and J by 2 bases, with 3 bases of the junction left unmatched. The CDR3 loop spans 15 amino acids.

Only a few counts were recorded for this clone. The chain recombines TRBV13 with TRBJ1-4; no clear D gene. Germline V lookup: CDR1 PRHDT, CDR2 FYEKMQ (reference sequence). CDR3 size: 13 residues. V was trimmed by 5 bases and J by 5 bases, leaving 9 bases between them. CDR3 bases: TGTGCCAGCAGCGATGCGAACAATGAAAAACTGTTTTTT. Protein: CASSDANNEKLFF.

A few counts support this clone. The V call is TRBV19, the J call TRBJ2-7; the D is unclear. The CDR3 loop spans 13 amino acids. CDR1 is LNHDA, CDR2 SQIVND, per germline (reference sequence). Trimming stripped 4 bases from V and 3 bases from J, with 10 bases between. CDR3: CASSKQSNYEQYF. Here the CDR3 DNA reads TGTGCCAGTAGTAAACAGAGCAACTACGAGCAGTACTTC.

This sequence joins TRBV30 and TRBJ2-3; D possibly corresponds to TRBD2 (6 bases). The CDR3 totals 14 residues. V lost 0 bases, J lost 5 bases, and 12 bases lay in between. Germline CDR1 is GTSNPN and CDR2 is SVGIG (reference sequence). Written as DNA, the CDR3 is TGTGCCTGGAGTGTAATCGGGGGTAAAGATACGCAGTATTTT. Encoded protein: CAWSVIGGKDTQYF.